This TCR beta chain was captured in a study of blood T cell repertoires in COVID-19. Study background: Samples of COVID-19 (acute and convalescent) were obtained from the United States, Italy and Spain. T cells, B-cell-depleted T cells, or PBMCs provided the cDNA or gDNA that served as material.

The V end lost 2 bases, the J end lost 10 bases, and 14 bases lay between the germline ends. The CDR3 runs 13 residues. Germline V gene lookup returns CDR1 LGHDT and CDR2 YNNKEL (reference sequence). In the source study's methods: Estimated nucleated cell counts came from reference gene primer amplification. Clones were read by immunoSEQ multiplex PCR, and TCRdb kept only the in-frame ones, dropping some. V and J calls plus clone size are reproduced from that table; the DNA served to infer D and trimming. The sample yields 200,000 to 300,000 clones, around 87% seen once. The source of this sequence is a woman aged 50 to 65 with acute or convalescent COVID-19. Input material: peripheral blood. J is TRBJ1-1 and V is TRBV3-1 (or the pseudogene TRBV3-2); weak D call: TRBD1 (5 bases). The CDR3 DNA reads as TGTGCCAGCAGCCAAAAAACTGACAGCAGAGCTTTCTTT. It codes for CASSQKTDSRAFF.